The clone carrying this TCR beta chain was picked up one time. Its target is unknown. Germline V gives CDR1 SGHKS, CDR2 YYEKEE (reference sequence). V lost 4 bases, J lost 1 base, and 9 bases lay in between. CDR3 length: 15 amino acids. Profiled with immunoSEQ multiplex PCR; TCRdb holds only in-frame clones, not every one. The repertoire includes tens of thousands of clones, roughly 81% of them detected once, and around 4.5% sits in the top ten. This sample was taken from a study of identifying expanded T cells in peripheral blood. Overall study results and limits: Variance in clone template counts between roughly two-week samples significantly increased with total template count across all healthy donors. Differentially abundant clones: 0.95 to 1.5 between replicates, about 15 at roughly 15 days, over 18 at four.

During the collection period, no donor immune events like infections were recorded. The chain links TRBV5-5 to TRBJ2-6; D remains ambiguous. The receptor was derived from a person aged 18 to 75 in good health. The sequenced sample was blood. The CDR3 spells CASSAPGSGANVLTF. DNA for the CDR3: TGTGCCAGCAGCGCCCCCGGGTCTGGGGCCAACGTCCTGACTTTC.